The 7 T cell receptor beta chains below were found in one sample sequenced in a study of shared clonotypes between healthy human individuals. Repertoires were generated with immunoSEQ multiplex PCR, while TCRdb's copy carries only in-frame clones and drops some. The table lists more than 2,000,000 clones, around 90% of them singletons. Source material: naive CD4+ T cells sorted from blood. Subset here: CD45RA+ positively selected. The receptors come from a man younger than 35 in good health.

CDR3 residues: CASRGTGSNEQFF. The DNA for the CDR3 is TGTGCCAGCAGGGGGACAGGCTCCAATGAGCAGTTCTTC. The rearrangement uses TRBV27 and TRBJ2-1, with 8 bases aligning to TRBD1. Per the germline V gene, CDR1 is MNHEY and CDR2 is SMNVEV (reference sequence). V was clipped by 6 bases and J by 6 bases; unmatched bases: 4. CDR3 length: 13 amino acids.

About this clone itself: The identical CDR3 is also encoded by other nucleotide sequences in the sample. The chain is built from TRBV27 and TRBJ2-2; the D is unclear. There are 11 residues in the CDR3. Germline V lookup: CDR1 MNHEY, CDR2 SMNVEV (reference sequence). Trimming left V 6 bases short and J 2 bases short, with 1 base between. CDR3 sequence: CASRNTGELFF. The CDR3 DNA reads TGTGCCAGCAGAAACACCGGGGAGCTGTTTTTT.

The J gene is TRBJ1-5, the V gene TRBV5-1, with D possibly TRBD1 on 5 matching bases. CDR3 length: 14 residues. Germline values: CDR1 SGHRS, CDR2 YFSETQ. V was clipped by 0 bases and J by 6 bases, with 10 bases between them. This chain's CDR3 is CASSLEGDRQPQHF. The CDR3 DNA reads as TGCGCCAGCAGCTTGGAAGGGGATCGTCAGCCCCAGCATTTT.

The CDR3 sequence is CASSSSGDEQYF. DNA of the CDR3: TGTGCCAGCAGCTCATCAGGGGACGAGCAGTACTTC. The V call is TRBV7-9, the J call TRBJ2-7, with D possibly matching TRBD1 (6 bases). Trimming cost V 4 bases and J 5 bases, with 9 bases left between them. This CDR3 comprises 12 residues. CDR1 and CDR2 from the germline V gene are SEHNR and FQNEAQ (reference sequence). Full variable domain (remainder filled in from reference TRBV7-9 and TRBJ2-7): DTGVSQNPRHKITKRGQNVTFRCDPISEHNRLYWYRQTLGQGPEFLTYFQNEAQLEKSRLLSDRFSAERPKGSFSTLEIQRTEQGDSAMYLCASSSSGDEQYFGPGTRLTVT.

This clone came up once. J is TRBJ1-3 and V is TRBV10-1; no definite D call. The ends were cut back, 3 bases at V and 4 bases at J, with 10 bases in the middle. This CDR3 has 14 amino acids. Germline CDR1 WNHNN, CDR2 SYGVQD (reference sequence). CDR3: CASSDPISGNTIYF. CDR3 DNA: TGCGCCAGCAGTGACCCTATATCGGGAAACACCATATATTTT.

This clone was detected only a few times. The J gene is TRBJ1-1, the V gene TRBV6-5, with D possibly TRBD1 on 6 matching bases. Germline CDR1 MNHEY, CDR2 SVGAGI. V was pared by 5 bases and J by 1 base, with 8 bases between. This CDR3 comprises 13 residues. Here the CDR3 reads CASSVRGNTEAFF. The CDR3 bases are TGTGCCAGCAGTGTCAGGGGGAACACTGAAGCTTTCTTT.

The J gene is TRBJ2-2, the V gene TRBV4-2; D unresolved. CDR3 length: 16 amino acids. CDR1 and CDR2 (germline): LGHNA, YNFKEQ. Trimming cost V 2 bases and J 5 bases, with 15 bases left between them. For the CDR3, the DNA is TGTGCCAGCAGCCAACACCTAGAAAGCAAAACCGGGGAGCTGTTTTTT. Translating gives CASSQHLESKTGELFF.